These 9 T cell receptor beta chains originate from one sample sequenced in a study of response to subunit inactivated influenza vaccine. TCRdb redid the calling of the RT-PCR reads with MiXCR, one entry per CDR3 protein. The sample includes hundreds of thousands of distinct CDR3 sequences, 15% to 17% of them seen just once. The sample in question was PBMCs from blood, obtained approximately 13 days after vaccination. All receptors derive from a man in his fifties or sixties who received an inactivated influenza vaccine.

This clonotype was detected a few times. V gene TRBV4-3 combines with J gene TRBJ1-2; 8 bases match TRBD1. J lost 4 bases, V lost 4 bases, and 11 bases had no gene match. Per the germline V gene, CDR1 is LGHNA and CDR2 is YSLEER. The CDR3 sequence is 16 residues long. The CDR3 DNA follows: TGCGCCAGCAGCCTACAGGGGGGCGGACCATCCTATGGCTACACCTTC. It encodes CASSLQGGGPSYGYTF.

In its sample, this clonotype was seen a few times. The V call is TRBV4-3, the J call TRBJ2-3; no firm D call. V lost 0 bases and J 1 base, leaving 11 bases between the germline ends. Germline V lookup: CDR1 LGHNA, CDR2 YSLEER. This CDR3 contains 16 residues. CDR3 residues: CASSQDGREGTDTQYF. CDR3 bases: TGCGCCAGCAGCCAAGACGGCCGCGAGGGCACAGATACGCAGTATTTT.

This clonotype has a handful of counts. The chain recombines TRBV7-2 with TRBJ2-1, with 10 bases matching TRBD2. Germline CDR1 and CDR2: SGHTA and FQGNSA. CDR3 length: 16 residues. The ends lost 5 bases at V and 6 bases at J; junction bases unmatched: 10. This chain's CDR3 is CASSTRAGGKSNEQFF. Written as DNA, the CDR3 is TGTGCCAGCAGCACCCGAGCGGGAGGGAAAAGCAATGAGCAGTTCTTC.

This clonotype was observed a few times. The chain has TRBV7-9 and TRBJ2-1; 12 bases agree with TRBD2. There are 15 residues in the CDR3. V dropped 6 bases and J dropped 11; count of bases not matched to a gene: 11. Germline V gives CDR1 SEHNR, CDR2 FQNEAQ (reference sequence). The CDR3 sequence: CASSLLAGGTTKQFF. The CDR3 DNA reads as TGTGCCAGCAGTTTACTAGCGGGGGGTACTACCAAGCAGTTCTTC. Complete variable domain (other parts from reference TRBV7-9 and TRBJ2-1): DTGVSQNPRHKITKRGQNVTFRCDPISEHNRLYWYRQTLGQGPEFLTYFQNEAQLEKSRLLSDRFSAERPKGSFSTLEIQRTEQGDSAMYLCASSLLAGGTTKQFFGPGTRLTVL.

The J gene is TRBJ1-3, the V gene TRBV6-1; perhaps TRBD1 as D (6 bases). CDR3 length: 17 residues. V lost 6 bases, J lost 5 bases, and 23 bases lay in between. In germline, CDR1 is MNHNS, CDR2 SASEGT. Here the CDR3 reads CASRDTGQLITRNTIYF. CDR3 coding DNA: TGTGCCAGCAGAGATACAGGACAGCTTATAACGAGAAACACCATATATTTT.

This clonotype has more than one count but fewer than ten. This sequence joins TRBV5-1 and TRBJ2-2; tentatively, D is TRBD1 or TRBD2 (6 bases each). Germline lookup yields CDR1 SGHRS and CDR2 YFSETQ. The V and J ends lost 0 bases and 1 base respectively, with 10 bases between them. The CDR3 is 16 amino acids. In DNA form, the CDR3 reads TGCGCCAGCAGCTTGGCGGGGGCTCGGAACACCGGGGAGCTGTTTTTT. The encoded protein is CASSLAGARNTGELFF.

There are a few counts of this clonotype. The chain uses TRBV28 and TRBJ1-1; D gene unclear. This CDR3 has 14 amino acids. Germline V lookup: CDR1 MDHEN, CDR2 SYDVKM. Deletions cut 7 bases from V and 1 base from J, with 13 bases between. The CDR3 here is CASNSPRANTEAFF. CDR3 nucleotide sequence: TGTGCCAGCAATTCCCCCCGCGCGAACACTGAAGCTTTCTTT.

The CDR3 protein is CAIGVEGDEQYF. The DNA for the CDR3 is TGTGCCATCGGGGTCGAAGGGGACGAGCAGTACTTC. J is TRBJ2-7 and V is TRBV10-3; tentative D call: TRBD1 (5 bases). V was clipped by 8 bases and J by 5 bases, with 13 bases between them. Looked up from germline, CDR1 is ENHRY and CDR2 is SYGVKD. There are 12 residues in the CDR3.

This clonotype was seen at least ten times. V usage is TRBV2 and J usage is TRBJ2-7, with TRBD1 matching 7 bases. CDR3 length: 16 amino acids. CDR1 SNHLY and CDR2 FYNNEI come from the germline V gene. V shed 6 bases, J shed 0 bases, and the junction held 11 bases outside the gene matches. The CDR3 sequence is CASRRDSTLSSYEQYF. CDR3 in DNA: TGTGCCAGCAGGAGGGACAGTACTCTGAGCTCCTACGAGCAGTACTTC.